The TCR beta chain under discussion was sequenced for a study of T-cell memory formation after mild COVID-19. About the study: Clusters of TCRs were largely donor specific.

V was clipped by 7 bases and J by 11 bases; unmatched bases: 15. The CDR3 sequence is 14 residues long. Germline CDR1 is LNHDA and CDR2 is SQIVND (reference sequence). One entry per CDR3 protein, called by TCRdb with MiXCR from the 5' RACE reads. The sample lists roughly 250,000 distinct CDR3 sequences; 16% were seen once. Concerning this clonotype itself: Its antigen is currently unknown.

Study results and limitations: Detection of some responders pre-infection suggested pre-existing cross-reactive memory T cells participated. Day 15 to 85 contracting clones showed balanced CD4/CD8; day 15 to 37 expanders favored CD4+.

Sequenced: PBMCs or a T cell subset sorted from them (not recorded which). V gene TRBV19 combines with J gene TRBJ1-1; TRBD1 agrees at 8 bases. The origin of this receptor is a man between 18 and 35 years old who had mild COVID-19 (a few samples of this study predate the infection). Cell type and time point are not known. CDR3 amino acids: CASTTTGAPRRAFF. The CDR3 bases are TGTGCCAGTACCACGACAGGGGCGCCCAGAAGGGCTTTCTTT.